This T cell receptor beta chain originates from a study of CD8+ T cells in alopecia areata. Notes on the study in general: Shared TCR sequences were less clear between patients than in mice, possibly partly from HLA diversity.

About five patients had their CD4+ cells sorted into CD25+CD127- cells. Sorting of CD4+ and CD8+ T cells was performed on PBMCs. Concerning this clone itself: Its antigen is unknown.

This CDR3 is built from 14 residues. Germline-derived CDR1 and CDR2 are KGHSH and LQKENI. Trimming took 2 bases from V and 6 from J; bases not matched to a gene: 3. Investigators isolated RNA and reverse transcribed it into cDNA to act as the sequencing template. The table came from immunoSEQ multiplex PCR; TCRdb's copy has only in-frame clones and leaves some out. There are about 20,000 clones in the sample; approximately 59% occur only once, and under 5% lies in the top ten. What was sequenced was CD4+ Tregs sorted from blood. The rearrangement uses TRBV18 and TRBJ1-2; 10 nucleotides align to TRBD1. The clonotype was recovered from a human donor with alopecia areata. CDR3 DNA sequence: TGTGCCAGCTCACCATGGACAGGGGGTGATGGCTACACCTTC. It encodes CASSPWTGGDGYTF. Supplemented by reference TRBV18 and TRBJ1-2, the full variable domain reads NAGVMQNPRHLVRRRGQEARLRCSPMKGHSHVYWYRQLPEEGLKFMVYLQKENIIDESGMPKERFSAEFPKEGPSILRIQQVVRGDSAAYFCASSPWTGGDGYTFGSGTRLTVV.